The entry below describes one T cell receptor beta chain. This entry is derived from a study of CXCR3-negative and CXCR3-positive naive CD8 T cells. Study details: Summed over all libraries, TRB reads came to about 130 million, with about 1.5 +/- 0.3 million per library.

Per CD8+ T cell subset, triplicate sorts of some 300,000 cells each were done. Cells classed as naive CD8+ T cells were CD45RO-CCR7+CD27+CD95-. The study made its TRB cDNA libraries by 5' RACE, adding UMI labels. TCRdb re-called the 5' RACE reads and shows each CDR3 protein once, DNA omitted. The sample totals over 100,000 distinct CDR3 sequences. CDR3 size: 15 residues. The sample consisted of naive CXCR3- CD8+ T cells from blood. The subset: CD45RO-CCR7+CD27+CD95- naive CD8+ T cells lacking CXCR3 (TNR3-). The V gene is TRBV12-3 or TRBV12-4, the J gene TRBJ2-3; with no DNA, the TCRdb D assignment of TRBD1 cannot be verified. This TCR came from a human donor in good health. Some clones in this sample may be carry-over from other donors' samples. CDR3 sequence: CASSRQDRVEDTQYF.